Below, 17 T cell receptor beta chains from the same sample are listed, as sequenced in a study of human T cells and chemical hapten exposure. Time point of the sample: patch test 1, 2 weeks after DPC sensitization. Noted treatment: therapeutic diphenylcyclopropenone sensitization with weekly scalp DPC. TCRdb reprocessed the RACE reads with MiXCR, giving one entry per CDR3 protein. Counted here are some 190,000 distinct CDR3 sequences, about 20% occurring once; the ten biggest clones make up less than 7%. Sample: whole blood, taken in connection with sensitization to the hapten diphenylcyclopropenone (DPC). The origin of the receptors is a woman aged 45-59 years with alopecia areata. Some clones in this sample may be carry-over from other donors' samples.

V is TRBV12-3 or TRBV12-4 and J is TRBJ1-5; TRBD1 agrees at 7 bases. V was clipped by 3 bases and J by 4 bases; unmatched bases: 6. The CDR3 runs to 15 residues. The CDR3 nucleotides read TGTGCCAGCAGTTTGGGGCAGGGGGTGAATCAGCCCCAGCATTTT. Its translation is CASSLGQGVNQPQHF.

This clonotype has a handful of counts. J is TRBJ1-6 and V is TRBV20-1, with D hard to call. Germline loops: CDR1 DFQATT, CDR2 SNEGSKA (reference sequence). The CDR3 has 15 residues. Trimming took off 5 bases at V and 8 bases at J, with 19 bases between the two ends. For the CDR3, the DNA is TGCAGTGCTTCTTTGTCTCCTCACGGAGATTCACCCCTCCACTTT. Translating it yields CSASLSPHGDSPLHF.

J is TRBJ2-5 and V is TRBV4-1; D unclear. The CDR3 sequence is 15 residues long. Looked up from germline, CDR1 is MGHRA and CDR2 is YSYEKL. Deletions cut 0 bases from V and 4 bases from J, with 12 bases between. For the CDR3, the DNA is TGCGCCAGCAGCCAAGAAGGCAGGTACGGAGAGACCCAGTACTTC. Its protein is CASSQEGRYGETQYF.

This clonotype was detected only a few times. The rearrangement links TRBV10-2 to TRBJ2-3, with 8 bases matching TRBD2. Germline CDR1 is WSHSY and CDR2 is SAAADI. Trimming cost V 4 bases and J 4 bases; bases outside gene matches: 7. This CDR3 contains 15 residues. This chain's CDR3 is CASSGRSGSPDTQYF. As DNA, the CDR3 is TGCGCCAGCAGTGGGAGGAGCGGGAGCCCAGATACGCAGTATTTT.

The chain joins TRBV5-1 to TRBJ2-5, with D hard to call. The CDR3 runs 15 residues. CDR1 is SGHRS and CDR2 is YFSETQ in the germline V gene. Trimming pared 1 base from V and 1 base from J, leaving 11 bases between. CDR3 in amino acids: CASSLYPALQETQYF. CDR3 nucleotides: TGCGCCAGCAGCTTGTACCCCGCTCTCCAAGAGACCCAGTACTTC.

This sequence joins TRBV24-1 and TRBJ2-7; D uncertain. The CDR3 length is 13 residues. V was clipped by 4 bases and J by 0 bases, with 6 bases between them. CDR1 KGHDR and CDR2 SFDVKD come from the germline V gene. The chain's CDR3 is CATSEPASYEQYF. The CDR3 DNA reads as TGTGCCACCAGTGAGCCCGCCTCCTACGAGCAGTACTTC.

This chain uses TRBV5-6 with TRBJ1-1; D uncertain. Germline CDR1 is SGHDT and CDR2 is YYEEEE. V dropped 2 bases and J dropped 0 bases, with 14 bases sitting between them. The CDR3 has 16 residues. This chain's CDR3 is CASSFVGNRVNTEAFF. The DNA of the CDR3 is TGTGCCAGCAGCTTTGTTGGAAATCGGGTGAACACTGAAGCTTTCTTT. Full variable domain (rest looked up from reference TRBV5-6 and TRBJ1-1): DAGVTQSPTHLIKTRGQQVTLRCSPKSGHDTVSWYQQALGQGPQFIFQYYEEEERQRGNFPDRFSGHQFPNYSSELNVNALLLGDSALYLCASSFVGNRVNTEAFFGQGTRLTVV.

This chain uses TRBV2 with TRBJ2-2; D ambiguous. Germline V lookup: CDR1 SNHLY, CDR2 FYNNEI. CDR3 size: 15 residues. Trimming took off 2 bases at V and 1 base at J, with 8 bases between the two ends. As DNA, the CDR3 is TGTGCCAGCAGTGAACGGCAGCTGAACACCGGGGAGCTGTTTTTT. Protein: CASSERQLNTGELFF.

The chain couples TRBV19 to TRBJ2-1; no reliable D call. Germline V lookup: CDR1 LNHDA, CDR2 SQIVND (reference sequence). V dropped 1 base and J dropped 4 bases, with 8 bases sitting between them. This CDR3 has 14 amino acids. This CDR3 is CASSIAELYNEQFF. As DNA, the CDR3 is TGTGCCAGTAGTATAGCGGAACTTTACAATGAGCAGTTCTTC.

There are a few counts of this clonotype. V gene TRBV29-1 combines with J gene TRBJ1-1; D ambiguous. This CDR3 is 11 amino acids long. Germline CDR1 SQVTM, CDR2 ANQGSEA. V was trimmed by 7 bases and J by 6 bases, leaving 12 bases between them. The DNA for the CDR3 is TGCAGCGCCGTGTCCCTGGCTGAAGCTTTCTTT. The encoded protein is CSAVSLAEAFF.

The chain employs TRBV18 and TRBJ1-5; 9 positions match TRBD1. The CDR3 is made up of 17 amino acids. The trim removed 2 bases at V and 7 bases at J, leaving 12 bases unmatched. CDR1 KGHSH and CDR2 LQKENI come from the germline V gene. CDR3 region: CASSPKGDREFWQPQHF. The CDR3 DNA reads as TGTGCCAGCTCACCAAAGGGGGACAGGGAATTTTGGCAGCCCCAGCATTTT.

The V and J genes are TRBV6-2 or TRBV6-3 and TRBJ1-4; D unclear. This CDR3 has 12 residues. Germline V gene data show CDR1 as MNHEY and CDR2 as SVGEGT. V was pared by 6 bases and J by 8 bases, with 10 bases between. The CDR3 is CASRLALEKLFF. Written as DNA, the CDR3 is TGTGCCAGCAGACTGGCATTGGAAAAACTGTTTTTT.

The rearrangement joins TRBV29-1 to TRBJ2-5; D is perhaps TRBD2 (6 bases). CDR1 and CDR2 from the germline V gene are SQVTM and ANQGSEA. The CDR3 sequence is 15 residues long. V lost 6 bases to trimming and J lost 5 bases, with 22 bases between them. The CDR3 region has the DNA TGCAGCGTAGGGGCGCACGGAGGGATAGGGGAGACCCAGTACTTC. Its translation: CSVGAHGGIGETQYF.

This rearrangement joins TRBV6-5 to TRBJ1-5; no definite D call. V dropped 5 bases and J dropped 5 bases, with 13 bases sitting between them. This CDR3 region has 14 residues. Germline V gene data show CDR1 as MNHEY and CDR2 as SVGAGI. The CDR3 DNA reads TGTGCCAGCAGTGTGTCGAGGAGCGATCAGCCCCAGCATTTT. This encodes CASSVSRSDQPQHF.

CDR3 sequence reads: CSASRPAPTIYEQYF. The DNA for the CDR3 is TGCAGTGCTAGTCGTCCGGCCCCCACAATCTACGAGCAGTACTTC. The rearrangement links TRBV20-1 to TRBJ2-7; D ambiguous. From germline, CDR1 is DFQATT and CDR2 SNEGSKA (reference sequence). Trimming shortened V by 3 bases and J by 3 bases, and 18 bases separated the two germline ends. The CDR3 is 15 residues long.

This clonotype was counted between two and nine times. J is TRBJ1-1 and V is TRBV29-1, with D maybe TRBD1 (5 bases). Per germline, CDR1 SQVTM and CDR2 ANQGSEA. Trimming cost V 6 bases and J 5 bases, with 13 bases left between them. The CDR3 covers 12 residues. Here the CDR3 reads CSVWDRGTEAFF. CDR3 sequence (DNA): TGCAGCGTCTGGGACCGCGGAACTGAAGCTTTCTTT.

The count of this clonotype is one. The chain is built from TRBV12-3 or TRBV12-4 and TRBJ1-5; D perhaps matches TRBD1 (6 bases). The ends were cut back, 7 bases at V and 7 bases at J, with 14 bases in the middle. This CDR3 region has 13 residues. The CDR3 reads CASMRDIGQPQHF. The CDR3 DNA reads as TGTGCCAGCATGAGGGACATAGGGCAGCCCCAGCATTTT.